Detailed here is one T cell receptor beta chain. The antigen is unknown. This sample stems from a study of cytomegalovirus exposure and HLA in healthy donors. Study results and caveats: Presence/absence analysis assumed near-uniform sequencing depth across donors. As a later analysis showed, a missense DCLRE1C variant was linked to trimming of TCR beta V- and J-genes.

Amplification used 60 Vbeta primers and 13 Jbeta primers. Repertoires were generated with immunoSEQ multiplex PCR, while TCRdb's copy carries only in-frame clones and drops some. Here the sample spans roughly 180,000 clones, around 80% being singletons. The ends lost 10 bases at V and 3 bases at J; junction bases unmatched: 16. The CDR3 contains 19 residues. Germline V gene sequence: CDR1 MNHEY, CDR2 SMNVEV (reference sequence). V usage is TRBV27 and J usage is TRBJ2-6; TRBD2 matches at 12 bases. The TCR comes from a woman aged 55-69 years in good health and CMV-seropositive. Material for sequencing was PBMCs. The CDR3 protein is CANKGTGTSGSGGANVLTF. For the CDR3, the DNA is TGTGCCAACAAAGGTACCGGGACTAGCGGGTCAGGTGGGGCCAACGTCCTGACTTTC.